Each of the 8 T cell receptor beta chains below was sequenced from the same sample in a study of CD8+ T cells in alopecia areata. The study team obtained lesional scalp punch biopsies and peripheral blood from alopecia areata patients. As the sequencing template, cDNA was produced by extracting RNA and reverse transcribing it. This table comes from immunoSEQ multiplex PCR, and its TCRdb copy is limited to in-frame clones, with some not included. This table holds more than 9,500 clones, 45% to 70% found once. What was sequenced was skin. These receptors were obtained from a human donor with alopecia areata.

By share, this clone counts as medium-sized. V is TRBV7-9 and J is TRBJ2-1; D not certain. The CDR3 loop spans 13 amino acids. Germline CDR1 SEHNR, CDR2 FQNEAQ (reference sequence). Trimming stripped 0 bases from V and 9 bases from J, with 9 bases between. In DNA, the CDR3 is TGTGCCAGCAGCTTAGCAGACCGGGCTGAGCAGTTCTTC. Its translation: CASSLADRAEQFF.

This sequence joins TRBV6-4 and TRBJ2-3; D not certain. The ends were cut back, 0 bases at V and 2 bases at J, with 3 bases in the middle. Looked up from germline, CDR1 is MRHNA and CDR2 is SNTAGT. The CDR3 has 13 residues. The CDR3 protein is CASSDSDTDTQYF. The CDR3 DNA follows: TGTGCCAGCAGTGACTCGGACACAGATACGCAGTATTTT.

The chain's CDR3 is CASSFTRDIGDEQFF. The CDR3 bases are TGTGCCAGCAGCTTCACCCGGGACATTGGCGATGAGCAGTTCTTC. V is TRBV7-9 and J is TRBJ2-1; TRBD1 is a possible D gene (6 bases). Germline V gives CDR1 SEHNR, CDR2 FQNEAQ (reference sequence). V dropped 3 bases and J dropped 8 bases, with 17 bases sitting between them. The CDR3 totals 15 residues. Looking up the rest from reference TRBV7-9 and TRBJ2-1 gives the full variable domain: DTGVSQNPRHKITKRGQNVTFRCDPISEHNRLYWYRQTLGQGPEFLTYFQNEAQLEKSRLLSDRFSAERPKGSFSTLEIQRTEQGDSAMYLCASSFTRDIGDEQFFGPGTRLTVL.

This chain joins TRBV6-1 and TRBJ1-1; D unresolved. CDR1 and CDR2 (germline): MNHNS, SASEGT. The CDR3 contains 10 residues. Deletions cut 8 bases from V and 11 bases from J, with 12 bases between. The CDR3 is CASEPPFAFF. As DNA, the CDR3 is TGTGCCAGCGAACCGCCTTTCGCTTTCTTT.

This clone was seen a few times. The gene calls are TRBV5-8 and TRBJ2-7; D unclear. This CDR3 is built from 13 residues. Germline V gives CDR1 SGHTS, CDR2 YDEGEE. Trimming stripped 2 bases from V and 9 bases from J, with 15 bases between. The CDR3 region is CASSLSGQIRQYF. The CDR3 DNA reads as TGTGCCAGCAGCTTATCGGGTCAAATCCGGCAGTACTTC.

This clone occurred a few times. The CDR3 DNA sequence: TGCGCCAGCAGCTTGGTTGGGGGCAAAAATTACGAGCAGTACTTC. Its translation: CASSLVGGKNYEQYF. V is TRBV5-1 and J is TRBJ2-7; a possible D gene is TRBD1 (6 bases). Trimming shortened V by 0 bases and J by 4 bases, and 14 bases separated the two germline ends. In germline, CDR1 is SGHRS, CDR2 YFSETQ. The CDR3 totals 15 residues.

This rearrangement joins TRBV5-1 to TRBJ1-3; D may be TRBD1 (5 bases). The CDR3 extends over 15 amino acids. V lost 0 bases to trimming and J lost 4 bases, with 11 bases between them. The germline V gene has CDR1 SGHRS and CDR2 YFSETQ. The DNA for the CDR3 is TGCGCCAGCAGCTTGGGGGGCGCTTCGGGAAACACCATATATTTT. As protein: CASSLGGASGNTIYF.

This clone is deemed medium-sized (0.01 to 0.1%). Other DNA sequences from this sample encode an identical CDR3 as well. The J gene is TRBJ2-5, the V gene TRBV9, with 10 bases matching TRBD1. The CDR3 has 15 amino acids. The V gene end was trimmed by 0 bases and the J gene end by 5 bases; junction bases not matched to a gene: 4. Germline assignment: CDR1 SGDLS and CDR2 YYNGEE. The CDR3 loop is CASSVAGQGSETQYF. CDR3 bases: TGTGCCAGCAGCGTAGCGGGACAGGGGTCGGAGACCCAGTACTTC.